The present T cell receptor beta chain was sequenced within a study of shared clonotypes between healthy human individuals. In the study overall: Researchers assigned three CD4 naive, three CD4 memory, two CD8 naive and one CD8 memory plate to each donor. Overall study results and limits: The sharing of 4% to 5.5% of naive CD4 clonotypes was seen across a handful of donors.

The study drew all its donors from Caucasian adults living in Nashville, Tennessee. The CDR3 runs to 15 residues. The V end was cut by 4 bases, the J end by 0 bases, with 10 bases between. Germline-derived CDR1 and CDR2 are SGHTA and FQGTGA. A note on this clone: Its target is not known.

Clones were sequenced by immunoSEQ multiplex PCR, and TCRdb holds only the in-frame ones, with some missing. Of millions of clones listed, 85% to 95% were seen once; the top ten hold 0.39%. This sequence was found in a man in his late teens or twenties in good health. Some clones in this sample may be carry-over from other donors' samples. The chain couples TRBV7-3 to TRBJ2-1; D ambiguous. The source material was naive CD4+ T cells from PBMCs. Subset meaning: CD45RA+ positively selected. CDR3 coding DNA: TGTGCCAGCAGCTCAGGAGTCCCCTCCTACAATGAGCAGTTCTTC. Protein product: CASSSGVPSYNEQFF.